A single sample gave rise to the 3 T cell receptor beta chains below, sequenced in a study of radiotherapy plus CTLA-4 blockade in lung cancer. The data were produced by immunoSEQ multiplex PCR, yet TCRdb's version contains in-frame clones alone and is incomplete. This table holds 40,000 or so clones, about 86% found once. The sample in question was peripheral blood, obtained from a patient treated with radiotherapy plus ipilimumab. These receptors came from a human donor with non-small cell lung cancer whose response to radiotherapy plus ipilimumab could not be evaluated.

The chain joins TRBV19 to TRBJ1-5; D is possibly TRBD1 (5 bases). CDR1 and CDR2 (germline): LNHDA, SQIVND (reference sequence). This CDR3 is built from 13 residues. Trimming left V 0 bases short and J 8 bases short, with 8 bases between. The CDR3 here is CASSIDRGEPQHF. DNA of the CDR3: TGTGCCAGTAGTATAGATCGGGGGGAGCCCCAGCATTTT. Together with reference TRBV19 and TRBJ1-5, the CDR3 gives the full variable domain: DGGITQSPKYLFRKEGQNVTLSCEQNLNHDAMYWYRQDPGQGLRLIYYSQIVNDFQKGDIAEGYSVSREKKESFPLTVTSAQKNPTAFYLCASSIDRGEPQHFGDGTRLSIL.

The chain carries TRBV4-3 and TRBJ2-3; 14 bases fit TRBD2. CDR1 is LGHNA and CDR2 is YSLEER in the germline V gene. The CDR3 has 17 amino acids. The V and J ends lost 5 bases and 2 bases, in that order; junction bases with no gene match: 6. CDR3 DNA: TGCGCCAGCAGCTGGACTAGCGGGGGGAGCCTCACAGATACGCAGTATTTT. Protein: CASSWTSGGSLTDTQYF.

V and J are TRBV7-9 and TRBJ2-7; the D gene is possibly TRBD2 (5 bases). CDR1 and CDR2 from the germline V gene are SEHNR and FQNEAQ (reference sequence). This CDR3 comprises 15 residues. V lost 2 bases and J 7 bases, leaving 18 bases between the germline ends. DNA for the CDR3: TGTGCCAGCAGCTTAACTAGGGATCCTATGAGAGAGCAGTACTTC. Translating it yields CASSLTRDPMREQYF.